Below, 30 T cell receptor beta chains from the same sample are listed, as sequenced in a study of blood T cell repertoires in COVID-19. The repertoire was sequenced with immunoSEQ multiplex PCR; TCRdb's copy has only in-frame clones and lacks some. This table has 200,000 to 250,000 clones, roughly 84% appearing once. Sequencing input: PBMCs or T cells enriched from blood (not recorded which). These receptors all stem from a woman aged 40 to 50 who had recovered from COVID-19.

This rearrangement joins TRBV27 to TRBJ2-2; 7 positions match TRBD2. CDR1 is MNHEY and CDR2 is SMNVEV in the germline V gene (reference sequence). The CDR3 has 19 amino acids. V dropped 1 base and J dropped 3; count of bases not matched to a gene: 14. The chain's CDR3 is CASSLLDLWGRVDTGELFF. In DNA, the CDR3 is TGTGCCAGCAGTTTATTGGATCTGTGGGGGAGGGTCGACACCGGGGAGCTGTTTTTT.

This chain links TRBV7-2 with TRBJ2-7; 11 nucleotides align to TRBD2. There are 16 residues in the CDR3. With V trimmed by 5 bases and J by 7 bases, 13 bases remained unmatched. Germline V gene lookup returns CDR1 SGHTA and CDR2 FQGNSA. CDR3 sequence: CASSPGTSGVPGEQYF. The CDR3 DNA reads as TGTGCCAGCAGCCCCGGGACTAGCGGCGTCCCGGGGGAGCAGTACTTC.

This sequence joins TRBV18 and TRBJ2-5; a weak D match, TRBD2 (5 bases). Germline lookup yields CDR1 KGHSH and CDR2 LQKENI. V was cut by 3 bases and J by 1 base, with 18 bases left in between. This CDR3 is built from 17 residues. CDR3 sequence: CASSPVPGRVFQETQYF. The CDR3 nucleotides read TGTGCCAGCTCACCGGTCCCTGGGCGGGTGTTCCAAGAGACCCAGTACTTC.

The chain employs TRBV7-2 and TRBJ2-5; 9 nucleotides line up with TRBD2. The V segment lost 4 bases and the J segment 5 bases; nucleotides outside the gene matches: 5. Germline CDR1 is SGHTA and CDR2 is FQGNSA. The CDR3 covers 14 residues. Here the CDR3 reads CASSSLAGVETQYF. The CDR3 nucleotides read TGTGCCAGCAGCTCCTTAGCGGGAGTGGAGACCCAGTACTTC.

The chain combines TRBV7-8 with TRBJ2-7; D is possibly TRBD2 (6 bases). The V end lost 0 bases, the J end lost 7 bases, and 13 bases lay between the germline ends. The CDR3 contains 14 residues. From germline, CDR1 is SGHVS and CDR2 FQNEAQ. For the CDR3, the DNA is TGTGCCAGCAGCTTAGCGAGACGGGAGAGTGAGCAGTACTTC. This gives the protein CASSLARRESEQYF.

The chain uses TRBV6-6 and TRBJ2-7; the match to TRBD1 covers 7 bases. CDR1 and CDR2 (germline): MNHNY, SVGAGI (reference sequence). V was clipped by 6 bases and J by 2 bases; unmatched bases: 1. The CDR3 extends over 12 amino acids. CDR3 sequence reads: CASRDRTYEQYV. The CDR3 DNA sequence: TGTGCCAGCAGGGACAGGACCTACGAGCAGTACGTC.

The rearrangement joins TRBV2 to TRBJ2-3; 8 bases match TRBD2. CDR3 length: 13 amino acids. The junction had 4 bases not matched to a gene; V was cut back by 9 bases and J by 2 bases. CDR1 and CDR2 (germline): SNHLY, FYNNEI. The CDR3 DNA follows: TGTGCCAGAGGGACTAGTCACACAGATACGCAGTATTTT. Residues: CARGTSHTDTQYF.

V is TRBV19 and J is TRBJ1-2; perhaps TRBD1 as D (5 bases). The germline V and J ends were trimmed by 7 bases and 6 bases, with 15 bases remaining between them. This CDR3 has 13 amino acids. The germline V gene has CDR1 LNHDA and CDR2 SQIVND (reference sequence). This CDR3 is CASIDSSVDGYTF. The CDR3 coding sequence is TGTGCCAGTATAGACAGCTCTGTAGATGGCTACACCTTC. The full variable domain, with the rest looked up from reference TRBV19 and TRBJ1-2, is DGGITQSPKYLFRKEGQNVTLSCEQNLNHDAMYWYRQDPGQGLRLIYYSQIVNDFQKGDIAEGYSVSREKKESFPLTVTSAQKNPTAFYLCASIDSSVDGYTFGSGTRLTVV.

The gene calls are TRBV4-2 and TRBJ2-7; TRBD1 aligns across 9 bases. Germline V lookup: CDR1 LGHNA, CDR2 YNFKEQ. Trimming removed 1 base from V and 3 bases from J; junction bases left unmatched: 4. There are 15 residues in the CDR3. The CDR3 region has the DNA TGTGCCAGCAGCCAAGCGCCGGGACAGGGCTACGAGCAGTACTTC. Translating gives CASSQAPGQGYEQYF.

The genes are TRBV4-1 and TRBJ2-2, with TRBD2 identical over 8 bases. This CDR3 region has 17 residues. CDR1 is MGHRA, CDR2 YSYEKL, per germline. V lost 4 bases to trimming and J lost 6 bases; unmatched junction nucleotides: 13. The CDR3 is CASSPRGVAGRAGELFF. The DNA for the CDR3 is TGCGCCAGCAGCCCGCGGGGGGTAGCGGGTAGAGCCGGGGAGCTGTTTTTT.

The chain has TRBV4-1 and TRBJ1-5; D is perhaps TRBD1 (5 bases). This CDR3 spans 15 amino acids. Trimming removed 0 bases at V and 8 bases at J, with 14 bases between. Germline V gene data show CDR1 as MGHRA and CDR2 as YSYEKL. The CDR3 DNA reads TGCGCCAGCAGCCAAGATTCCTCGGCAGGGAAGCCCCAGCATTTT. Translation gives CASSQDSSAGKPQHF.

The chain recombines TRBV4-3 with TRBJ2-3; tentative D call: TRBD2 (6 bases). CDR3 length: 14 residues. Deletions cut 2 bases from V and 6 bases from J, with 12 bases between. Germline CDR1 LGHNA, CDR2 YSLEER. The CDR3 DNA is TGCGCCAGCAGCCAACTGACTAGTTCGGATACGCAGTATTTT. Translating gives CASSQLTSSDTQYF.

Of note for this clone: Other DNA sequences in this specimen translate into the identical CDR3. The chain combines TRBV5-4 with TRBJ1-5, with D unclear. The ends were cut back, 0 bases at V and 4 bases at J, with 5 bases in the middle. Germline V gene sequence: CDR1 SGHNT, CDR2 YYREEE (reference sequence). This CDR3 spans 13 amino acids. The CDR3 reads CASSLGRNQPQHF. As DNA, the CDR3 is TGTGCCAGCAGCTTGGGCAGGAATCAGCCCCAGCATTTT.

The table lists this clone with a count of one. The chain combines TRBV6-5 with TRBJ1-2; 8 bases line up with TRBD1. The CDR3 is made up of 14 amino acids. J was trimmed by 8 bases and V by 6 bases; bases with no gene match: 11. Germline values: CDR1 MNHEY, CDR2 SVGAGI. The DNA for the CDR3 is TGTGCCAGCAGACCCGTTTTGACAGGGGTAGGCTACACCTTC. Its translation: CASRPVLTGVGYTF.

The chain uses TRBV5-1 and TRBJ2-1, with TRBD1 identical over 7 bases. The germline gives CDR1 SGHRS, CDR2 YFSETQ. V gave up 3 bases and J gave up 6 bases; unmatched junction bases: 6. This CDR3 has 14 residues. CDR3 in DNA: TGCGCCAGCAGCTCAGGGGGTTTGGGCAATGAGCAGTTCTTC. Translated: CASSSGGLGNEQFF.

V gene TRBV7-9 combines with J gene TRBJ2-3, with 7 bases aligning to TRBD1. The CDR3 sequence is 14 residues long. The germline V gene has CDR1 SEHNR and CDR2 FQNEAQ (reference sequence). J gave up 2 bases and V 5 bases, and 4 bases lay outside the gene matches. The CDR3 nucleotides read TGTGCCAGCAGCCGGGACAGCGACACAGATACGCAGTATTTT. It translates to CASSRDSDTDTQYF. Variable domain in full (rest from reference TRBV7-9 and TRBJ2-3): DTGVSQNPRHKITKRGQNVTFRCDPISEHNRLYWYRQTLGQGPEFLTYFQNEAQLEKSRLLSDRFSAERPKGSFSTLEIQRTEQGDSAMYLCASSRDSDTDTQYFGPGTRLTVL.

This chain uses TRBV18 with TRBJ2-1; tentatively, D is TRBD1 (5 bases). The V end was cut by 6 bases, the J end by 2 bases, with 8 bases between. Germline values: CDR1 KGHSH, CDR2 LQKENI. This CDR3 has 13 residues. CDR3 nucleotide sequence: TGTGCCAGCTCTATGGACACCTACAATGAGCAGTTCTTC. Translating it yields CASSMDTYNEQFF.

This clone has more than one count but fewer than ten. The rearrangement joins TRBV9 to TRBJ1-1, with D unclear. V shed 0 bases and J shed 0 bases, with 6 bases lying between them. The CDR3 totals 14 residues. Germline lookup yields CDR1 SGDLS and CDR2 YYNGEE. As DNA, the CDR3 is TGTGCCAGCAGCGTAGCTTCCCTGAACACTGAAGCTTTCTTT. Translating gives CASSVASLNTEAFF.

This clone showed up just a few times. The V and J genes are TRBV15 and TRBJ2-1, with D tentatively TRBD1 (5 bases). The CDR3 loop spans 17 amino acids. Germline V gene data show CDR1 as LNHNV and CDR2 as YYDKDF (reference sequence). Trimming left V 1 base short and J 6 bases short, with 19 bases between. CDR3 DNA: TGTGCCACCAGCAGAGGGGGCCCGTCCCCCTACTCCAATGAGCAGTTCTTC. Amino acids: CATSRGGPSPYSNEQFF.

V is TRBV5-6 and J is TRBJ2-1; D is unclear. V gave up 1 base and J gave up 0 bases, with 17 bases separating them. Germline V gene data show CDR1 as SGHDT and CDR2 as YYEEEE. CDR3 size: 18 residues. The CDR3 reads CASSLTLSLENSYNEQFF. The CDR3 DNA sequence: TGTGCCAGCAGCTTGACGTTATCTCTAGAGAACTCCTACAATGAGCAGTTCTTC.

The chain employs TRBV5-5 and TRBJ2-5; TRBD2 aligns across 7 bases. The CDR3 extends over 15 amino acids. Trimming at V came to 4 bases and at J to 5 bases, leaving 11 bases not matched to a gene. Germline V gives CDR1 SGHKS, CDR2 YYEKEE (reference sequence). CDR3 DNA sequence: TGTGCCAGCAGCCACGGGACTACCCCCCAGGAGACCCAGTACTTC. Translated, it gives CASSHGTTPQETQYF.

V and J are TRBV5-1 and TRBJ1-2; no firm D call. Trimming pared 6 bases from V and 6 bases from J, leaving 15 bases between. Germline values: CDR1 SGHRS, CDR2 YFSETQ. This CDR3 spans 13 amino acids. In nucleotides, the CDR3 is TGCGCCAGCACATCGGGTATCGAGAATGGCTACACCTTC. Translated: CASTSGIENGYTF.

V is TRBV7-8 and J is TRBJ1-1, with 10 positions matching TRBD1. Germline V gene data show CDR1 as SGHVS and CDR2 as FQNEAQ. V trimming: 3 bases; J trimming: 0 bases; junction bases outside the gene matches: 4. The CDR3 extends over 16 amino acids. CDR3 bases: TGTGCCAGCAGCTTGGGACAGGGGATCTTGAACACTGAAGCTTTCTTT. Its translation: CASSLGQGILNTEAFF.

The chain couples TRBV29-1 to TRBJ1-4; 9 positions match TRBD1. CDR1 and CDR2 (germline): SQVTM, ANQGSEA. With 7 bases clipped from V and 8 bases from J, the junction kept 8 bases outside the gene matches. The CDR3 is 13 residues long. The CDR3 nucleotides are TGCAGCGCGAAACAGGGGGCAGGAGAAAAACTGTTTTTT. Translation: CSAKQGAGEKLFF.

The chain carries TRBV27 and TRBJ2-2; maybe TRBD1 (6 bases). This CDR3 region has 15 residues. The ends were cut back, 5 bases at V and 0 bases at J, with 10 bases in the middle. Looked up from germline, CDR1 is MNHEY and CDR2 is SMNVEV (reference sequence). CDR3 coding DNA: TGTGCCAGCAGTGGGGGCGCCGCGAACACCGGGGAGCTGTTTTTT. This sequence encodes CASSGGAANTGELFF.

This rearrangement joins TRBV1 to TRBJ1-1; the table's D call of TRBD1 was not tested on the DNA. TRBV1 is annotated as a pseudogene. The CDR3 has 15 amino acids. The CDR3 DNA reads TGCACCAGCACCCTCCATCAGGCCCATACCACTGAAGCTTTCTTT. Protein sequence: CTSTLHQAHTTEAFF.

The genes are TRBV18 and TRBJ2-1; possible D gene TRBD2, 6 bases. The CDR3 has 17 amino acids. CDR1 KGHSH and CDR2 LQKENI come from the germline V gene. V shed 0 bases and J shed 0 bases, with 12 bases lying between them. This CDR3 is CASSPPNSGHSYNEQFF. The CDR3 DNA sequence: TGTGCCAGCTCACCACCGAACAGCGGGCACTCCTACAATGAGCAGTTCTTC.

The chain couples TRBV7-2 to TRBJ1-5; perhaps TRBD1 as D (5 bases). V was cut by 4 bases and J by 2 bases, with 12 bases left in between. This CDR3 has 15 amino acids. CDR1 and CDR2 (germline): SGHTA, FQGNSA. CDR3 nucleotides: TGTGCCAGCAGCTGGGCAAGGGGTGGCAATCAGCCCCAGCATTTT. Translated, it gives CASSWARGGNQPQHF.

The rearrangement links TRBV3-1 (or the pseudogene TRBV3-2) to TRBJ2-7; 7 nucleotides agree with TRBD1. There are 16 residues in the CDR3. Germline lookup yields CDR1 LGHDT and CDR2 YNNKEL (reference sequence). V was clipped by 4 bases and J by 0 bases; unmatched bases: 9. The CDR3 nucleotides read TGTGCCAGCAGCCTAATCGACAGGGAGAGCTCCTACGAGCAGTACGTC. Protein: CASSLIDRESSYEQYV.

V gene TRBV19 combines with J gene TRBJ1-5, with 12 bases fitting TRBD1. Trimming removed 6 bases from V and 0 bases from J; junction bases left unmatched: 6. From germline, CDR1 is LNHDA and CDR2 SQIVND (reference sequence). The CDR3 is 17 residues long. CDR3 in DNA: TGTGCCAGTAGCCAAGGGACAGGGGGCTATAGCAATCAGCCCCAGCATTTT. Translating gives CASSQGTGGYSNQPQHF.